This TCR beta chain originates from a study of graft-versus-host responses after intestinal transplantation. Study-level information: Recipients were given multivisceral, liver-intestinal, or isolated intestinal transplants. The whole recipient group had anti-thymocyte globulin induction followed by tacrolimus and steroids for three to four years.

The CDR3 is 15 residues long. The V gene's germline CDR1 is LNHNV and CDR2 YYDKDF (reference sequence). The V gene lost 0 bases and the J gene lost 8 bases, with 13 bases spanning the gap. Generated by immunoSEQ multiplex PCR, the TCRdb table keeps only in-frame clones and is missing some. The data contain some 130,000 clones, approximately 95% of them singletons. On this clone itself: The antigen is not known.

J is TRBJ1-4 and V is TRBV15; no firm D call. This sequence originates from a human donor who received an intestinal transplant. The sequencing here drew on unstimulated CD8+ T cells sorted from spleen or lymph node cells, taken before intestinal transplant. For the CDR3, the DNA is TGTGCCACCAGCAGAGATAGGAGTGTACCAGAAAAACTGTTTTTT. It encodes CATSRDRSVPEKLFF. The full variable domain, its missing parts supplied by reference TRBV15 and TRBJ1-4, is DAMVIQNPRYQVTQFGKPVTLSCSQTLNHNVMYWYQQKSSQAPKLLFHYYDKDFNNEADTPDNFQSRRPNTSFCFLDIRSPGLGDTAMYLCATSRDRSVPEKLFFGSGTQLSVL.